The following is a T cell receptor beta chain sequence with its context. Its target is not known. CDR3 length: 17 residues. The V and J ends lost 11 bases and 0 bases respectively, with 24 bases between them. The TCRbeta library incorporated unique molecular identifiers. TCRdb itself ran the PCR reads through MiXCR, one entry per CDR3 protein. The table records fewer than 550,000 distinct CDR3 sequences, 15% to 20% of them present only once. This entry comes from a study of T-cell reconstitution after alpha-beta-depleted transplantation in children. Study results and limitations: Fresh T-cell production supplied most of the T-cell counts and diversity seen one year after transplant. By about two months after transplant, alpha-beta T cells reportedly arose from several hundred graft clones that had expanded.

The sample in question was PBMCs, mostly from graft donor cells, obtained 360 days after TCRalphabeta/CD19-depleted stem cell transplant. The origin of this receptor is a boy in the first two years of life who had a stem cell transplant for Wiskott-Aldrich syndrome, so the T cells may come from the graft donor. The J gene is TRBJ2-3, the V gene TRBV12-3 or TRBV12-4; tentative D call: TRBD2 (6 bases). Here the CDR3 DNA reads TGTGCCTTCAGTTTCGGGGGTCAGATCCCTAGCACAGATACGCAGTATTTT. Translation gives CAFSFGGQIPSTDTQYF.